This TCR beta chain is drawn from a study of monozygotic twins with inflammatory bowel disease. Remarks on this clonotype: Its antigen is unknown.

From the 5' RACE reads, TCRdb lists one entry per CDR3 protein and no DNA. This repertoire comprises approximately 200,000 distinct CDR3 sequences; its ten largest clones make up approximately 1.5%. Germline assignment: CDR1 SGHVS and CDR2 FQNEAQ. The CDR3 length is 15 residues. General observations from the study: Among IBD patients, TCRbeta diversity (inverse Simpson) was lower than in healthy co-twins. People with IBD had fewer clonotypes in common with others than healthy twins did, especially with disease activity.

Sequencing input: blood. The sequence derives from a human donor with ulcerative colitis or Crohn's disease, or a healthy co-twin of an affected twin (not recorded which). The V and J genes are TRBV7-8 and TRBJ1-5. This chain's CDR3 is CASSPNVLSNQPQHF.